The rows below give T cell receptor beta chains drawn from one sample of a study of early T cells in non-severe SARS-CoV-2 infection. From the 5' RACE reads, TCRdb called clonotypes with MiXCR, one entry per CDR3 protein. The sample carries about 71,000 distinct CDR3 sequences, about an eighth recorded once. Sequenced material: whole blood, taken at baseline. The origin of the receptors is an adult who was a healthcare worker with PCR-confirmed SARS-CoV-2 infection or an uninfected control (not recorded which). CDR3s include the opening cysteine and the closing phenylalanine or tryptophan. The order of the fields is D gene, J gene, clone size, V gene, CDR3 DNA, CDR3 protein. A D gene is named only where the DNA matches it firmly. A row's size may be missing; if present it is once, few, many or a size class.

d_gene: NA; j_gene: TRBJ1-4; abundance: NA; v_gene: TRBV12-3/TRBV12-4; CDR3nt: TGTGCCAGCAGAACCGCGGGGGGGCAACTGTTTTTT; CDR3aa: CASRTAGGQLFF
d_gene: NA; j_gene: TRBJ1-6; abundance: NA; v_gene: TRBV2; CDR3nt: TGTGCCAGCAGTGAGGGCCTCGGGACACCCCTCCACTTT; CDR3aa: CASSEGLGTPLHF
d_gene: NA; j_gene: TRBJ2-6; abundance: few; v_gene: TRBV11-1; CDR3nt: TGTGCCAGCAGCTTAGAAGCAGGGGTCGGGGCCAACGTCCTGACTTTC; CDR3aa: CASSLEAGVGANVLTF
d_gene: TRBD1; j_gene: TRBJ1-1; abundance: many; v_gene: TRBV11-2; CDR3nt: TGTGCCAGCAGCTTTCGTAGGACAGGGACGGTGAACACTGAAGCTTTCTTT; CDR3aa: CASSFRRTGTVNTEAFF
d_gene: NA; j_gene: TRBJ1-4; abundance: few; v_gene: TRBV18; CDR3nt: TGTGCCAGCTCACCCGGACACCCTAGTGAAAAACTGTTTTTT; CDR3aa: CASSPGHPSEKLFF
d_gene: NA; j_gene: TRBJ1-5; abundance: many; v_gene: TRBV24-1; CDR3nt: TGTGCCACCAGTGATCCTACGGATCCCAATCAGCCCCAGCATTTT; CDR3aa: CATSDPTDPNQPQHF
d_gene: TRBD1; j_gene: TRBJ2-7; abundance: NA; v_gene: TRBV4-3; CDR3nt: TGCGCCAGCAGCCTGGACAGGGCAAACGAGCAGTACTTC; CDR3aa: CASSLDRANEQYF
d_gene: NA; j_gene: TRBJ2-5; abundance: many; v_gene: TRBV5-1; CDR3nt: TGCGCCTGCTCTCACAGCCAAGAGACCCAGTACTTC; CDR3aa: CACSHSQETQYF
d_gene: TRBD1; j_gene: TRBJ2-3; abundance: few; v_gene: TRBV7-2; CDR3nt: TGTGCCAGCAGCAACCAGGGGGCAGAGAGAGATACGCAGTATTTT; CDR3aa: CASSNQGAERDTQYF
d_gene: NA; j_gene: TRBJ1-1; abundance: NA; v_gene: TRBV2; CDR3nt: TGTGCCAGCAGGCCTAGAGGGGTGGCCGCTTTCTTT; CDR3aa: CASRPRGVAAFF
d_gene: TRBD1; j_gene: TRBJ1-1; abundance: few; v_gene: TRBV7-9; CDR3nt: TGTGCCAGCAGCTTAACCAGGGACAGGGTGGACACTGAAGCTTTCTTT; CDR3aa: CASSLTRDRVDTEAFF
d_gene: TRBD1; j_gene: TRBJ2-3; abundance: NA; v_gene: TRBV18; CDR3nt: TGTGCCAGCTCACCGGGGACAGGGGCAGGAGATACGCAGTATTTT; CDR3aa: CASSPGTGAGDTQYF
d_gene: NA; j_gene: TRBJ2-3; abundance: few; v_gene: TRBV29-1; CDR3nt: TGCAGCGGTCAAGGGGCGATTTCGAGCACAGATACGCAGTATTTT; CDR3aa: CSGQGAISSTDTQYF
d_gene: TRBD1; j_gene: TRBJ2-7; abundance: NA; v_gene: TRBV10-3; CDR3nt: TGTGCCATCAGTGAGCCGGGGACAGGGGGAGGCGAGCAGTACTTC; CDR3aa: CAISEPGTGGGEQYF
d_gene: NA; j_gene: TRBJ2-7; abundance: few; v_gene: TRBV7-9; CDR3nt: TGTGCCAGCAGCTTTTCTGGGGGCCGGGGCGAGCAGTACTTC; CDR3aa: CASSFSGGRGEQYF
d_gene: NA; j_gene: TRBJ1-2; abundance: few; v_gene: TRBV18; CDR3nt: TGTGCCAGCTCACTCGCGACGGATTCCAACTATGGCTACACCTTC; CDR3aa: CASSLATDSNYGYTF
d_gene: TRBD2; j_gene: TRBJ2-1; abundance: few; v_gene: TRBV5-4; CDR3nt: TGTGCCAGCAGCTTGGGCCTAGCGGGGTCCTACAATGAGCAGTTCTTC; CDR3aa: CASSLGLAGSYNEQFF
d_gene: TRBD2; j_gene: TRBJ2-2; abundance: many; v_gene: TRBV10-3; CDR3nt: TGTGCCATCAGCGCCACTAGCGGGGTTATGGCCGGGGAGCTGTTTTTT; CDR3aa: CAISATSGVMAGELFF
d_gene: NA; j_gene: TRBJ2-3; abundance: NA; v_gene: TRBV10-1; CDR3nt: TGCGCCAGCAGTGGTGGTGTGGCGGGGACCACAGATACGCAGTATTTT; CDR3aa: CASSGGVAGTTDTQYF
d_gene: NA; j_gene: TRBJ1-1; abundance: few; v_gene: TRBV12-3/TRBV12-4; CDR3nt: TGTGCCAGCACGAGGCAGGGGCGCTTGGTCACTGAAGCTTTCTTT; CDR3aa: CASTRQGRLVTEAFF
d_gene: TRBD2; j_gene: TRBJ2-1; abundance: few; v_gene: TRBV19; CDR3nt: TGTGCCAGTAGTATAGATCTCGGGGGGGCGTGGAATGAGCAGTTCTTC; CDR3aa: CASSIDLGGAWNEQFF
d_gene: NA; j_gene: TRBJ2-2; abundance: NA; v_gene: TRBV12-3/TRBV12-4; CDR3nt: TGTGCCAGCAGCGCCCGCTATAGAACTCCCGGACCCGGGGAGCTGTTTTTT; CDR3aa: CASSARYRTPGPGELFF
d_gene: NA; j_gene: TRBJ2-2; abundance: few; v_gene: TRBV10-3; CDR3nt: TGTGCCATCAGCCACCGGGACCCTAGCACCGGGGAGCTGTTTTTT; CDR3aa: CAISHRDPSTGELFF
d_gene: TRBD1; j_gene: TRBJ2-7; abundance: few; v_gene: TRBV28; CDR3nt: TGTGCCAGCAGCCCCTTCGGACAGGGGGCGAACTACGAGCAGTACTTC; CDR3aa: CASSPFGQGANYEQYF
d_gene: TRBD1; j_gene: TRBJ1-5; abundance: NA; v_gene: TRBV24-1; CDR3nt: TGTGCCACCAGTGGCAGGGGGAATCAGCCCCAGCATTTT; CDR3aa: CATSGRGNQPQHF
d_gene: TRBD1; j_gene: TRBJ1-2; abundance: NA; v_gene: TRBV28; CDR3nt: TGTGCCACCTACCTCGGGGCGGGACAGTCCCCAATAAGCTACACCTTC; CDR3aa: CATYLGAGQSPISYTF
d_gene: NA; j_gene: TRBJ2-4; abundance: many; v_gene: TRBV28; CDR3nt: TGTGCCAGCAGTCCGTCTGTGGGTATTCAGTACTTC; CDR3aa: CASSPSVGIQYF
d_gene: TRBD2; j_gene: TRBJ2-7; abundance: NA; v_gene: TRBV5-1; CDR3nt: TGCGCCAGCAGACCGGGGGGACCTCACTACGAGCAGTACTTC; CDR3aa: CASRPGGPHYEQYF
d_gene: NA; j_gene: TRBJ2-1; abundance: few; v_gene: TRBV6-8; CDR3nt: TGTGCCAGCAGTTACCCCCGCTGGAGCAATGAGCAGTTCTTC; CDR3aa: CASSYPRWSNEQFF
d_gene: NA; j_gene: TRBJ1-2; abundance: many; v_gene: TRBV28; CDR3nt: TGTGCCAGCAGTTTCCGATCCCGTGGGGGGAGTGGCTACACCTTC; CDR3aa: CASSFRSRGGSGYTF
d_gene: TRBD1; j_gene: TRBJ2-6; abundance: many; v_gene: TRBV11-2; CDR3nt: TGTGCCAGCAGCTTGACAGGGAATGGCCCTGGGGCCAACGTCCTGACTTTC; CDR3aa: CASSLTGNGPGANVLTF
d_gene: NA; j_gene: TRBJ2-3; abundance: few; v_gene: TRBV6-1; CDR3nt: TGTGCCAGCAGTATGGAGGGGTTTAGCACAGATACGCAGTATTTT; CDR3aa: CASSMEGFSTDTQYF